The 16 T cell receptor beta chains presented below share a single source sample, sequenced in a study of regulatory T cells in long-lasting Graves disease. CDR3-region Arm-PCR and iRepertoire HTBI primers produced the TCR beta libraries. TCRdb called the multiplex PCR reads again in MiXCR, with one record for every CDR3 protein. The sample yields 410,000 or so distinct CDR3 sequences, under 15% seen once. Time point specified: newly diagnosed GD, antithyroid drugs for less than 3 months. The authors made the TCR library using RNA they extracted from PBMCs. The sample also formed part of further work on T cells in Graves' hyperthyroidism and ophthalmopathy.

Material: peripheral blood mononuclear cells (PBMCs), obtained at new diagnosis, from a patient treated with antithyroid drugs. The receptors originated from a woman between 25 and 40 years old with Graves disease.

In this sample, this clonotype turned up a few times. CDR3 amino acids: CSVHRAGGHSNQPQHF. CDR3 nucleotide sequence: TGCAGTGTTCACCGGGCAGGCGGCCATAGCAATCAGCCCCAGCATTTT. The rearrangement links TRBV20-1 to TRBJ1-5, with no clear D. Trimming took off 7 bases at V and 0 bases at J, with 19 bases between the two ends. The CDR3 length is 16 residues. The germline gives CDR1 DFQATT, CDR2 SNEGSKA (reference sequence).

The gene calls are TRBV7-6 and TRBJ1-5, with D perhaps matching TRBD1 (6 bases). This CDR3 contains 18 residues. Germline V gene sequence: CDR1 SGHVS, CDR2 FNYEAQ. Trimming left V 0 bases short and J 3 bases short, with 18 bases between. The DNA for the CDR3 is TGTGCCAGCAGCTTAGCGGCAGGGGATATCGCTTACAATCAGCCCCAGCATTTT. Translated: CASSLAAGDIAYNQPQHF.

This clonotype has a handful of counts. The V call is TRBV2, the J call TRBJ1-4, with D possibly TRBD1 on 5 matching bases. Germline V gives CDR1 SNHLY, CDR2 FYNNEI. The V gene lost 5 bases and the J gene lost 0 bases, with 13 bases spanning the gap. The CDR3 has 16 amino acids. CDR3 sequence: CASSRQQGATNEKLFF. Written as DNA, the CDR3 is TGTGCCAGCAGTAGACAGCAGGGTGCAACTAATGAAAAACTGTTTTTT.

This clonotype was observed many times. The rearrangement links TRBV15 to TRBJ2-7; 11 bases map to TRBD1. This CDR3 spans 17 amino acids. Germline V gene sequence: CDR1 LNHNV, CDR2 YYDKDF (reference sequence). With V trimmed by 5 bases and J by 3 bases, 12 bases remained unmatched. The CDR3 region is CATSLLKTGTGGYEQYF. The DNA for the CDR3 is TGTGCCACCAGCTTACTCAAAACCGGGACAGGGGGCTACGAGCAGTACTTC. Drawing the rest from reference TRBV15 and TRBJ2-7, the complete variable domain is DAMVIQNPRYQVTQFGKPVTLSCSQTLNHNVMYWYQQKSSQAPKLLFHYYDKDFNNEADTPDNFQSRRPNTSFCFLDIRSPGLGDTAMYLCATSLLKTGTGGYEQYFGPGTRLTVT.

This clonotype came up many times. This sequence joins TRBV5-4 and TRBJ2-3; D is uncertain. V dropped 4 bases and J dropped 2 bases, with 11 bases sitting between them. The length of the CDR3 is 14 residues. Germline values: CDR1 SGHNT, CDR2 YYREEE (reference sequence). CDR3 sequence reads: CASSARSDTDTQYF. The CDR3 DNA reads TGTGCCAGCAGCGCGAGGAGCGACACAGATACGCAGTATTTT.

This clonotype was observed many times. This chain connects TRBV5-1 to TRBJ2-7; 7 nucleotides align to TRBD2. Germline V CDR1 and CDR2: SGHRS, YFSETQ. Trimming took 4 bases from V and 6 from J; bases not matched to a gene: 7. This CDR3 region has 13 residues. This CDR3 reads CASSEAGVFEQYF. The CDR3 DNA reads TGCGCCAGCAGCGAGGCGGGAGTATTCGAGCAGTACTTC.

This clonotype was counted many times. This chain uses TRBV18 with TRBJ1-1; no clear D. The V end was cut by 4 bases, the J end by 4 bases, with 13 bases between. From germline, CDR1 is KGHSH and CDR2 LQKENI. This CDR3 has 14 residues. CDR3 sequence reads: CASSRAGSATEAFF. The CDR3, as DNA: TGTGCCAGCTCACGGGCGGGTTCGGCCACTGAAGCTTTCTTT.

This clonotype was counted a few times. The chain couples TRBV27 to TRBJ1-1, with D tentatively TRBD1 (5 bases). Looked up from germline, CDR1 is MNHEY and CDR2 is SMNVEV (reference sequence). This CDR3 contains 15 residues. V was pared by 0 bases and J by 2 bases, with 10 bases between. CDR3 bases: TGTGCCAGCAGTTTATCGCCGACAGCTAACACTGAAGCTTTCTTT. This codes for CASSLSPTANTEAFF.

This CDR3 is CASSKETGTSGSNEQFF. Here the CDR3 DNA reads TGCGCCAGCAGCAAGGAAACCGGGACTAGCGGGAGTAATGAGCAGTTCTTC. This chain connects TRBV5-1 to TRBJ2-1; 14 bases are a match to TRBD2. The CDR3 consists of 17 residues. CDR1 and CDR2 from the germline V gene are SGHRS and YFSETQ. The ends lost 4 bases at V and 7 bases at J; junction bases unmatched: 10.

This clonotype was found a few times. The rearrangement links TRBV29-1 to TRBJ1-2; no clear D gene. Trimming pared 6 bases from V and 4 bases from J, leaving 18 bases between. The CDR3 runs 14 residues. Looked up from germline, CDR1 is SQVTM and CDR2 is ANQGSEA. The CDR3 DNA is TGCAGCGTGCAAACCGGGCCCTCGGGCTATGGCTACACCTTC. Amino acids: CSVQTGPSGYGYTF.

As regards this clonotype: Possible read error: a much larger clone is one base away. The chain links TRBV2 to TRBJ2-3, with 7 bases matching TRBD2. The J call may be mistaken, given a closer DNA end match to TRBJ2-7. CDR3 length: 15 amino acids. The germline gives CDR1 SNHLY, CDR2 FYNNEI. The CDR3 region has the DNA TGTGCCAGCAGTTTAAGGGGCGGGGGTTACAATGAGCAGTACTTC. Encoded protein: CASSLRGGGYNEQYF.

This clonotype was observed at least ten times. The rearrangement joins TRBV29-1 to TRBJ2-7; D is unresolved. The CDR3 totals 11 residues. Looked up from germline, CDR1 is SQVTM and CDR2 is ANQGSEA. The germline V and J ends were trimmed by 3 bases and 2 bases, with 5 bases remaining between them. The CDR3 sequence: CSVDGAYEQYF. As DNA, the CDR3 is TGCAGCGTTGATGGGGCCTACGAGCAGTACTTC.

This clonotype was seen more than once but under ten times. The gene calls are TRBV4-2 and TRBJ2-7; the D gene is possibly TRBD2 (6 bases). This CDR3 has 12 residues. Germline CDR1 and CDR2: LGHNA and YNFKEQ. V shed 1 base and J shed 7 bases, with 8 bases lying between them. The CDR3 is CASSQGAGEQYF. The DNA of the CDR3 is TGTGCCAGCAGCCAAGGAGCGGGTGAGCAGTACTTC.

This clonotype was recorded at least ten times. This chain connects TRBV28 to TRBJ2-3; D is unclear. The CDR3 spans 14 residues. Germline CDR1 reads MDHEN; CDR2 reads SYDVKM. Trimming shortened V by 2 bases and J by 4 bases, and 10 bases separated the two germline ends. The CDR3 spells CASSLILGADTQYF. The CDR3 DNA follows: TGTGCCAGCAGTTTAATCCTGGGCGCAGATACGCAGTATTTT.

This clonotype appeared many times. This sequence joins TRBV5-1 and TRBJ2-3; perhaps TRBD2 as D (5 bases). V shed 5 bases and J shed 3 bases, with 16 bases lying between them. CDR1 is SGHRS and CDR2 is YFSETQ in the germline V gene. CDR3 length equals 15 residues. CDR3 protein: CASRWEIEKTDTQYF. CDR3 nucleotide sequence: TGCGCCAGCAGGTGGGAGATCGAGAAAACAGATACGCAGTATTTT.

This clonotype was seen a handful of times. V gene TRBV5-1 combines with J gene TRBJ1-4, with a possible D match to TRBD1 (5 bases). V lost 1 base and J lost 4, with 14 bases in between. Per germline, CDR1 SGHRS and CDR2 YFSETQ. There are 16 residues in the CDR3. This chain's CDR3 is CASSLRAEGLNEKLFF. The CDR3 DNA follows: TGCGCCAGCAGCTTGAGGGCAGAGGGGCTTAATGAAAAACTGTTTTTT. Supplemented by reference TRBV5-1 and TRBJ1-4, the full variable domain reads KAGVTQTPRYLIKTRGQQVTLSCSPISGHRSVSWYQQTPGQGLQFLFEYFSETQRNKGNFPGRFSGRQFSNSRSEMNVSTLELGDSALYLCASSLRAEGLNEKLFFGSGTQLSVL.